These 9 T cell receptor beta chains originate from one sample sequenced in a study of T cells in Graves' hyperthyroidism and ophthalmopathy. It was RNA transcripts that yielded the amplified TCR beta CDR3 regions. In the first-round RT-PCR of the TCR CDR3, the HTBI primer set was used. TCRdb reprocessed the multiplex PCR reads with MiXCR, giving one entry per CDR3 protein. Altogether about 770,000 distinct CDR3 sequences are present, 18% being singletons, with the ten largest covering approximately 15%. Sequencing was carried out using blood. The receptors derive from a woman aged 50 to 65 with Graves' hyperthyroidism that later progressed to Graves' ophthalmopathy.

This clonotype showed up just a few times. This chain links TRBV2 with TRBJ1-1; 8 bases agree with TRBD1. This CDR3 has 16 residues. Per the germline V gene, CDR1 is SNHLY and CDR2 is FYNNEI. CDR3 DNA: TGTCAAGCATTAGGGGCAGGGGGCGATCGAGGCACTGAAGCTTTCTTT. Residues: CQALGAGGDRGTEAFF.

The chain joins TRBV19 to TRBJ1-1; TRBD1 might be the D (6 bases). The CDR3 totals 16 residues. Trimming stripped 3 bases from V and 4 bases from J, with 18 bases between. Looked up from germline, CDR1 is LNHDA and CDR2 is SQIVND (reference sequence). The CDR3 spells CASSMLGQGTSTEAFF. As DNA, the CDR3 is TGTGCCAGTAGTATGTTGGGGCAGGGGACAAGCACTGAAGCTTTCTTT.

The chain recombines TRBV7-2 with TRBJ2-3, with TRBD2 identical over 8 bases. The CDR3 has 17 residues. The trim removed 1 base at V and 0 bases at J, leaving 6 bases unmatched. Germline V CDR1 and CDR2: SGHTA, FQGNSA. In DNA form, the CDR3 reads TGTGCCAGCAGCTTAGTTCCGCGGGGGGCTAGCACAGATACGCAGTATTTT. Protein: CASSLVPRGASTDTQYF.

This clonotype occurred a few times. CDR3 residues: CASTYSGAGEQFF. The CDR3 nucleotides read TGTGCCAGCACCTATAGCGGCGCGGGTGAGCAGTTCTTC. This chain connects TRBV12-3 or TRBV12-4 to TRBJ2-1, with D perhaps matching TRBD2 (6 bases). The CDR3 spans 13 residues. Trimming removed 7 bases at V and 9 bases at J, with 16 bases between.

This clonotype has a count of ten or more. This chain links TRBV30 with TRBJ2-3, with D tentatively TRBD2 (7 bases). Germline V gene data show CDR1 as GTSNPN and CDR2 as SVGIG (reference sequence). CDR3 length: 16 residues. The V gene lost 3 bases and the J gene lost 2 bases, with 18 bases spanning the gap. CDR3: CAWSPVPGGLTDTQYF. CDR3 bases: TGTGCCTGGAGCCCAGTACCGGGGGGCCTCACAGATACGCAGTATTTT.

This clonotype has a handful of counts. The chain employs TRBV7-9 and TRBJ1-2; perhaps TRBD1 as D (6 bases). The CDR3 runs 13 residues. Germline CDR1 is SEHNR and CDR2 is FQNEAQ (reference sequence). Trimming took off 5 bases at V and 8 bases at J, with 15 bases between the two ends. The CDR3 loop is CASSDTPGVGYTF. The CDR3 nucleotides are TGTGCCAGCAGCGATACGCCAGGGGTCGGCTACACCTTC.

This chain connects TRBV12-3 or TRBV12-4 to TRBJ2-1; D ambiguous. There are 12 residues in the CDR3. V was clipped by 4 bases and J by 7 bases, with 8 bases between them. The CDR3 DNA sequence: TGTGCCAGCAGTTCCGAGTGGAATGAGCAGTTCTTC. Translating it yields CASSSEWNEQFF.

This clonotype was seen more than once but under ten times. The rearrangement joins TRBV3-1 to TRBJ2-2, with D uncertain. This CDR3 spans 17 amino acids. V gave up 0 bases and J gave up 0 bases, with 11 bases separating them. CDR1 and CDR2 from the germline V gene are LGHDT and YNNKEL (reference sequence). The CDR3 protein is CASSQDLRGTNTGELFF. The CDR3 region has the DNA TGTGCCAGCAGCCAAGATCTGCGCGGTACGAACACCGGGGAGCTGTTTTTT.

CDR3 protein: CASSEYRDSRNDEAFF. The CDR3 nucleotides read TGTGCCAGCAGTGAGTACCGGGACAGTCGAAACGATGAAGCTTTCTTT. This chain joins TRBV6-1 and TRBJ1-1; TRBD1 matches at 7 bases. Trimming removed 3 bases from V and 7 bases from J; junction bases left unmatched: 14. The CDR3 loop spans 16 amino acids. The germline V gene has CDR1 MNHNS and CDR2 SASEGT.